The 5 T cell receptor beta chains below come from one sample, sequenced in a study of CXCR3-negative and CXCR3-positive naive CD8 T cells. Whole-study results and caveats: In CXCR3-positive naive cells, the TRB CDR3s were more hydrophobic than in CXCR3-negative naive cells.

Their target antigens are unknown. The libraries of TRB cDNA were prepared using 5' RACE with UMI labels. Each CDR3 protein gets one entry in TCRdb, which reprocessed the 5' RACE reads and gives no DNA. This table lists about 57,000 distinct CDR3 sequences. The sample taken for sequencing was naive CXCR3+ CD8+ T cells from blood. Subset: CD45RO-CCR7+CD27+CD95- naive CD8+ T cells expressing CXCR3 (TNR3+). These receptors all stem from a human donor in good health. Some clones in this sample may be carry-over from other donors' samples.

The CDR3 region is CASSWTGAPETQYF. V usage is TRBV7-9 and J usage is TRBJ2-5; TCRdb outputs TRBD1, but without DNA this stays unchecked. The CDR3 has 14 residues. Germline V lookup: CDR1 SEHNR, CDR2 FQNEAQ (reference sequence).

V gene TRBV12-3 or TRBV12-4 combines with J gene TRBJ2-1; lacking DNA, the TRBD1 call made by TCRdb goes unchecked. The CDR3 is 16 residues long. This chain's CDR3 is CASLGGDRSSYNEQFF.

The chain uses TRBV3-1 and TRBJ2-5; absent DNA, TCRdb's TRBD2 call cannot be checked. The germline CDR1 and CDR2 sequences are LGHDT and YNNKEL (reference sequence). The CDR3 length is 13 residues. The CDR3 sequence: CASSSRDYGPAYF.

The V and J genes are TRBV29-1 and TRBJ2-7; the TCRdb call, TRBD1, lacks DNA for checking. Germline V gene lookup returns CDR1 SQVTM and CDR2 ANQGSEA. This CDR3 region has 13 residues. CDR3 amino acids: CSVERTGMGEQYF.

This chain joins TRBV27 and TRBJ2-5; TCRdb designates TRBD1, a call that cannot be tested without DNA. The CDR3 is 14 residues long. Germline lookup yields CDR1 MNHEY and CDR2 SMNVEV (reference sequence). CDR3 loop: CASSLLRTGSDQYF.